This TCR beta chain was identified during a study of CD8 T cells in Susac syndrome. With random hexamers, 0.5 to 1 ug RNA was reverse transcribed. TCRdb re-derived calls from the immunoSEQ multiplex PCR reads in MiXCR, one entry per CDR3 protein. The table includes some 160,000 distinct CDR3 sequences, approximately 94% detected once. Sequenced material: CD4+ T cells from PBMCs. This TCR was recovered from a human donor with Susac syndrome.

This CDR3 reads CASSSAWDTEAFF. In nucleotides, the CDR3 is TGTGCCAGCAGCTCCGCGTGGGACACTGAAGCTTTCTTT. The rearrangement joins TRBV11-2 to TRBJ1-1; no reliable D call. The CDR3 is 13 amino acids. Looked up from germline, CDR1 is SGHAT and CDR2 is FQNNGV. Trimming took 4 bases from V and 3 from J, leaving 9 bases between them.